The 22 T cell receptor beta chains below all came from one sample that was sequenced in a study of T cells generated in artificial thymic organoids. Reverse primers in the TRAC or TRBC constant regions drove separate semi-nested PCRs for TCRalpha and TCRbeta. TCRdb analysed the 5' RACE reads with MiXCR anew, one entry per CDR3 protein. The sample contains 2,000 to 2,500 distinct CDR3 sequences, around 10% of which appear only once. The sample consisted of naive CD8+ T cells from the thymus. Specified subset: CD3+TCRalphabeta+CD8SP T cells; for blood, CD45RO-CCR7+ naive CD8+ T cells. These receptors all stem from a human donor who gave cord blood stem cells for thymic organoid culture, a cardiac surgery patient who gave postnatal thymus, or a blood donor (not recorded which).

This clonotype ranks as medium-sized (0.01 to 0.1%). This chain joins TRBV12-3 or TRBV12-4 and TRBJ2-7; D unresolved. CDR3 length: 11 residues. V lost 4 bases and J lost 4, with 5 bases in between. DNA for the CDR3: TGTGCCAGCAGTTCCGGATACGAGCAGTACTTC. Protein: CASSSGYEQYF.

This clonotype was counted only a few times. The chain couples TRBV5-6 to TRBJ1-4; TRBD1 agrees at 10 bases. The V gene end was trimmed by 0 bases and the J gene end by 6 bases; junction bases not matched to a gene: 5. This CDR3 contains 16 residues. The germline CDR1 and CDR2 sequences are SGHDT and YYEEEE. The CDR3 DNA is TGTGCCAGCAGCTTGGATTTCGGACAGGGGGATGAAAAACTGTTTTTT. This translates into CASSLDFGQGDEKLFF.

This clonotype is medium-sized. This rearrangement joins TRBV6-2 or TRBV6-3 to TRBJ2-7, with unresolved D. The germline V and J ends were trimmed by 0 bases and 1 base, with 4 bases remaining between them. Germline CDR1 is MNHEY and CDR2 is SVGEGT. The CDR3 loop spans 13 amino acids. The CDR3 DNA reads TGTGCCAGCAGTTACTCGGCTTCCTACGAGCAGTACTTC. It encodes CASSYSASYEQYF.

By share of the sample, this clonotype is medium-sized (0.01 to 0.1%). The CDR3 DNA follows: TGTGCCAGCAGCTTAACTGGGGAGCTGTTTTTT. Translating it yields CASSLTGELFF. The rearrangement joins TRBV7-9 to TRBJ2-2, with unresolved D. Trimming left V 2 bases short and J 8 bases short, with 3 bases between. CDR3 length: 11 amino acids. CDR1 is SEHNR and CDR2 is FQNEAQ in the germline V gene (reference sequence).

This clonotype is classed as medium-sized. The V and J genes are TRBV5-1 and TRBJ2-3, with unresolved D. Trimming cost V 5 bases and J 0 bases, with 13 bases left between them. This CDR3 spans 15 amino acids. Germline CDR1 reads SGHRS; CDR2 reads YFSETQ. The CDR3 DNA reads as TGCGCCAGCAGTTTGCTGGGATTAAGCACAGATACGCAGTATTTT. This translates into CASSLLGLSTDTQYF.

This clonotype is judged medium-sized. The gene calls are TRBV7-9 and TRBJ2-7; no clear D gene. This CDR3 is built from 13 residues. CDR1 SEHNR and CDR2 FQNEAQ come from the germline V gene (reference sequence). Trimming left V 0 bases short and J 4 bases short, with 7 bases between. The CDR3 nucleotides read TGTGCCAGCAGCTTAGCAAGTTCATACGAGCAGTACTTC. Translated: CASSLASSYEQYF.

The chain has TRBV4-1 and TRBJ2-1; 11 positions match TRBD2. The CDR3 contains 14 residues. Germline assignment: CDR1 MGHRA and CDR2 YSYEKL. V was pared by 8 bases and J by 8 bases, with 8 bases of the junction left unmatched. The CDR3 DNA follows: TGCGCCAGCGGTACTAGCGGGGGACGGGATGAGCAGTTCTTC. Encoded protein: CASGTSGGRDEQFF.

By frequency in the sample, this clonotype is medium-sized (0.01 to 0.1%). CDR3 residues: CASRATGAGEKLFF. The CDR3 region has the DNA TGTGCCAGCAGGGCGACAGGGGCTGGGGAAAAACTGTTTTTT. The chain is built from TRBV2 and TRBJ1-4; 8 bases agree with TRBD1. Germline CDR1 and CDR2: SNHLY and FYNNEI. With V trimmed by 6 bases and J by 8 bases, 8 bases remained unmatched. This CDR3 contains 14 residues.

The chain combines TRBV4-1 with TRBJ1-3, with unresolved D. V was cut by 1 base and J by 4 bases, with 5 bases left in between. The CDR3 contains 13 residues. Germline V gene sequence: CDR1 MGHRA, CDR2 YSYEKL. Written as DNA, the CDR3 is TGCGCCAGCAGCCAAGGACAAGGAAACACCATATATTTT. Translated, it gives CASSQGQGNTIYF.

The table lists this clonotype with a few counts. This may arise from a read error, as a much more abundant clone is one base away. The CDR3 nucleotides are TGTGCCAGCACCCCTTTAGACTGGCCGAACACCGGGGAGCTGTTTTTT. Encoded protein: CASTPLDWPNTGELFF. The rearrangement joins TRBV12-3 or TRBV12-4 to TRBJ2-2; D not resolved. There are 16 residues in the CDR3. Trimming left V 7 bases short and J 0 bases short, with 15 bases between.

V is TRBV27 and J is TRBJ2-1; TRBD2 matches 11 bases. The CDR3 contains 17 residues. Germline V gene data show CDR1 as MNHEY and CDR2 as SMNVEV (reference sequence). V gave up 0 bases and J gave up 2 bases; unmatched junction bases: 3. Here the CDR3 reads CASSLSPTSGTYNEQFF. CDR3 nucleotide sequence: TGTGCCAGCAGTTTATCCCCGACTAGCGGGACCTACAATGAGCAGTTCTTC.

This clonotype rates as medium-sized (0.01 to 0.1%). The chain employs TRBV5-1 and TRBJ2-7; a weak D match, TRBD2 (5 bases). In germline, CDR1 is SGHRS, CDR2 YFSETQ. The CDR3 is 15 residues long. V was clipped by 0 bases and J by 5 bases, with 15 bases between them. This CDR3 reads CASSLESRNGDEQYF. CDR3 sequence (DNA): TGCGCCAGCAGCTTGGAAAGCCGTAACGGGGACGAGCAGTACTTC.

This clonotype ranks as medium-sized. This sequence joins TRBV15 and TRBJ2-2; weak D call: TRBD1 (5 bases). The germline gives CDR1 LNHNV, CDR2 YYDKDF (reference sequence). This CDR3 comprises 16 residues. The germline V and J ends were trimmed by 0 bases and 0 bases, with 8 bases remaining between them. CDR3 amino acids: CATSREETANTGELFF. The CDR3 nucleotides are TGTGCCACCAGCAGAGAAGAGACAGCGAACACCGGGGAGCTGTTTTTT.

In this sample, this clonotype is medium-sized. The V and J genes are TRBV20-1 and TRBJ2-7, with 14 positions matching TRBD2. Germline loops: CDR1 DFQATT, CDR2 SNEGSKA (reference sequence). After removal of 6 bases from V and 3 bases from J, the junction contained 4 bases not matched to a gene. This CDR3 comprises 14 residues. This CDR3 is CSALGTSGSYEQYF. As DNA, the CDR3 is TGCAGTGCCCTTGGGACTAGCGGGAGCTACGAGCAGTACTTC.

By share of the sample, this clonotype is medium-sized. The chain couples TRBV7-9 to TRBJ1-1, with D possibly matching TRBD1 (6 bases). Germline V CDR1 and CDR2: SEHNR, FQNEAQ (reference sequence). This CDR3 spans 15 amino acids. Trimming removed 4 bases from V and 7 bases from J, with 19 bases in between. The CDR3 is CASSSMVQGRIEAFF. The CDR3 coding sequence is TGTGCCAGCAGCTCAATGGTACAGGGTCGGATTGAAGCTTTCTTT.

By sample fraction, this clonotype is medium-sized. The V and J genes are TRBV6-5 and TRBJ2-1; D might be TRBD2 (6 bases). The CDR3 runs to 13 residues. The germline gives CDR1 MNHEY, CDR2 SVGAGI. Trimming shortened V by 6 bases and J by 9 bases, and 15 bases separated the two germline ends. CDR3 nucleotides: TGTGCCAGCAGCACTAATTCGGAGGGTGAGCAGTTCTTC. It yields the protein CASSTNSEGEQFF.

This clonotype rates as medium-sized. This sequence joins TRBV12-3 or TRBV12-4 and TRBJ2-1; D may be TRBD2 (6 bases). The V gene lost 2 bases and the J gene lost 10 bases, with 12 bases spanning the gap. The CDR3 has 13 amino acids. This CDR3 is CASSLTASEEQFF. Written as DNA, the CDR3 is TGTGCCAGCAGTTTAACGGCTAGCGAGGAGCAGTTCTTC.

Relative to its sample, this clonotype is medium-sized (0.01 to 0.1%). The chain employs TRBV7-9 and TRBJ2-3; the D gene is possibly TRBD1 (5 bases). CDR1 and CDR2 from the germline V gene are SEHNR and FQNEAQ (reference sequence). Trimming stripped 5 bases from V and 10 bases from J, with 16 bases between. The CDR3 is made up of 13 amino acids. CDR3 bases: TGTGCCAGCAGCCCCAGGGCGGCGTCCTCGCAGTATTTT. It specifies CASSPRAASSQYF.

By sample share, this clonotype is medium-sized (0.01 to 0.1%). The V gene is TRBV20-1, the J gene TRBJ2-7; D could derive from TRBD1 or TRBD2 (5 bases each). This CDR3 spans 15 amino acids. Germline V gene sequence: CDR1 DFQATT, CDR2 SNEGSKA (reference sequence). Deletions cut 5 bases from V and 0 bases from J, with 17 bases between. CDR3 residues: CSAGWNRDGSYEQYV. The CDR3 DNA reads TGCAGTGCTGGATGGAATAGGGACGGCTCCTACGAGCAGTACGTC.

This clonotype is labeled medium-sized. The gene calls are TRBV12-3 or TRBV12-4 and TRBJ1-2, with 9 positions matching TRBD1. The CDR3 length is 14 residues. Germline trimming cut 5 bases from V and 6 bases from J; bases unmatched to any gene: 7. This CDR3 reads CASSPARTGDGYTF. The CDR3 DNA reads TGTGCCAGCAGTCCCGCACGGACAGGGGATGGCTACACCTTC.

This clonotype is medium-sized (0.01 to 0.1%) within its sample. The rearrangement links TRBV27 to TRBJ1-3; no clear D. The CDR3 runs to 13 residues. Trimming cost V 2 bases and J 0 bases, with 2 bases left between them. Germline CDR1 is MNHEY and CDR2 is SMNVEV (reference sequence). The CDR3 coding sequence is TGTGCCAGCAGTTTAGTCTCTGGAAACACCATATATTTT. It specifies CASSLVSGNTIYF.

This clonotype ranks as medium-sized. This sequence joins TRBV4-1 and TRBJ2-5, with D perhaps TRBD2 (6 bases). This CDR3 has 14 amino acids. The germline V and J ends were trimmed by 3 bases and 5 bases, with 13 bases remaining between them. The germline gives CDR1 MGHRA, CDR2 YSYEKL. The CDR3 loop reads CASSQEGSEETQYF. For the CDR3, the DNA is TGCGCCAGCAGCCAGGAGGGGTCCGAGGAGACCCAGTACTTC.